The sequence of this T cell receptor (beta chain) was determined in a study of cytomegalovirus exposure and HLA in healthy donors. Per germline, CDR1 SGHRS and CDR2 YFSETQ. There are 15 residues in the CDR3. The V gene end was trimmed by 3 bases and the J gene end by 0 bases; junction bases not matched to a gene: 5. For this clone: The target antigen is unknown.

Study-wide findings and caveats: Clonal expansion was found to be greater in HLA-associated TCR beta chains than in equally common others in a later analysis. For cytomegalovirus status, the classifier reportedly gave diagnoses with high specificity and sensitivity. Reportedly, HLA-A and HLA-B alleles of most subjects were accurately predicted from TCR beta.

Healthy bone marrow donors supplied every sample. PCR was performed using 60 Vbeta and 13 Jbeta primers. Libraries were prepared by immunoSEQ multiplex PCR; TCRdb keeps only in-frame clonotypes and omits some of them. Of about 130,000 clones in the sample, 80% to 85% were seen once. The sequenced sample was PBMCs. The source of this sequence is a woman aged 50 to 60 in good health and CMV-seropositive. The chain has TRBV5-1 and TRBJ1-1; 7 bases match TRBD1. The CDR3 region has the DNA TGCGCCAGCAGCTCCGGGACAGTCATGAACACTGAAGCTTTCTTT. Its translation is CASSSGTVMNTEAFF.